These T cell receptor beta chains were read from a single sample in a study of T cell changes during pregnancy in multiple sclerosis. TCRdb's table, derived via immunoSEQ multiplex PCR, lists solely in-frame clones and lacks some. Of some 100,000 clones in the sample, more than 80% were seen once. Source: peripheral blood, taken in the second trimester of pregnancy. Every receptor here comes from a female donor with multiple sclerosis, enrolled in a pregnancy study. Both conserved end residues are part of each CDR3.

cdr3_aa	v_call	j_call
CASSVEEEGTDTQYF	TRBV9	TRBJ2-3
CASRDSANYGYTF	TRBV6-5	TRBJ1-2
CATRERAGLSRAQYF	TRBV15	TRBJ2-3
CASSLSPGQGSTNEKLFF	TRBV28	TRBJ1-4
CASSLRQGYHEQYF	TRBV4-1	TRBJ2-7
CASSEGASGVNEQFF	TRBV10-1	TRBJ2-1
CACGGTRSSYEQYF	TRBV30	NA
CASSLGLAGGLRGDTQYF	TRBV27	TRBJ2-3
CASSLLQGNYGYTF	TRBV5-1	TRBJ1-2
CAWVPRGLLNTEAFF	TRBV30	TRBJ1-1
CATVGSNEKLFF	TRBV2	TRBJ1-4
CASSERAGDQETQYF	TRBV2	TRBJ2-5
CASSTDYGDEQFF	TRBV7-7	TRBJ2-1
CASSLAREDLGAQYF	TRBV5-6	TRBJ2-5
CASSYPTQGRNSPLHF	TRBV5-8	TRBJ1-6
CASSGAYGYNEQFF	TRBV19	TRBJ2-1
CAISESGRQDTQYF	TRBV10-3	TRBJ2-3
CASSDGTNTGELFF	TRBV6-4	TRBJ2-2
CASSGDRVTGYTF	TRBV9	TRBJ1-2
CASSGRDTYEQYF	TRBV7-8	TRBJ2-7
CASRTTVNTEAFF	TRBV21-1	TRBJ1-1
CASSPPTPNYGYTF	TRBV18	TRBJ1-2
CASSLGDYEQYF	TRBV7-6	TRBJ2-7
CSAQRDGYTF	TRBV20-1	TRBJ1-2
CASQTGTAPPGNTIYF	TRBV30	TRBJ1-3
CASSSPPSGRAHYEQYF	TRBV7-9	TRBJ2-7
CASSPRDRRQPQHF	TRBV2	TRBJ1-5
CASSQTSGSHNEQFF	TRBV9	TRBJ2-1
CASTRQGRADTQYF	TRBV19	TRBJ2-3
CASLGGTQYF	TRBV6-4	TRBJ2-5
CASSESGQAYNEQFF	TRBV2	TRBJ2-1
CASSATSGILKGTDTQYF	TRBV6-1	TRBJ2-3
CASSPEFQETQYF	TRBV5-4	TRBJ2-5
CASSREVDEKLFF	TRBV7-7	TRBJ1-4
CASSLAGITYNEQFF	TRBV5-4	TRBJ2-1
CASSYSPGQGATDTQYF	TRBV28	TRBJ2-3
CAISERGYNEQFF	TRBV10-3	TRBJ2-1
CSVARGRGSEAFF	TRBV29-1	TRBJ1-1
CAISEGPTNQPQHF	TRBV10-3	TRBJ1-5
CASSGGGRVYGYTF	TRBV25-1	TRBJ1-2
CASRGGSGETQYF	TRBV6-6	TRBJ2-5
CASSRDGTGGGNTIYF	TRBV7-9	TRBJ1-3
CASSPPNRGTFF	TRBV18	TRBJ1-1
CASSVGTSPTGELFF	TRBV9	TRBJ2-2
CASGADLPETQYF	TRBV6-1	TRBJ2-5
CASSLKGTQTYEQYF	TRBV5-1	TRBJ2-7
CASSSRRTDTQYF	TRBV7-3	TRBJ2-3
CAISEQVAGSTGELFF	TRBV10-3	TRBJ2-2
CASSPETGGGQPQHF	TRBV18	TRBJ1-5
CASSLNFGELFF	TRBV7-8	TRBJ2-2
CASSPGGTNYGYTF	TRBV28	TRBJ1-2
CASIPGGNQPQHF	TRBV2	TRBJ1-5
CASSVATGGPLTEAFF	TRBV9	TRBJ1-1
CASSYNLGGTYEQYF	TRBV6-5	TRBJ2-7
CAAAPGLSTDTQYF	TRBV10-3	TRBJ2-3
CASSLVAGGAYEQYF	TRBV11-2	TRBJ2-7
CASSGRLAGWGTDTQYF	TRBV28	TRBJ2-3
CASSQERRRQAGRGEKLFF	TRBV4-1	TRBJ1-4
CASSVVGAATGNTIYF	TRBV9	TRBJ1-3